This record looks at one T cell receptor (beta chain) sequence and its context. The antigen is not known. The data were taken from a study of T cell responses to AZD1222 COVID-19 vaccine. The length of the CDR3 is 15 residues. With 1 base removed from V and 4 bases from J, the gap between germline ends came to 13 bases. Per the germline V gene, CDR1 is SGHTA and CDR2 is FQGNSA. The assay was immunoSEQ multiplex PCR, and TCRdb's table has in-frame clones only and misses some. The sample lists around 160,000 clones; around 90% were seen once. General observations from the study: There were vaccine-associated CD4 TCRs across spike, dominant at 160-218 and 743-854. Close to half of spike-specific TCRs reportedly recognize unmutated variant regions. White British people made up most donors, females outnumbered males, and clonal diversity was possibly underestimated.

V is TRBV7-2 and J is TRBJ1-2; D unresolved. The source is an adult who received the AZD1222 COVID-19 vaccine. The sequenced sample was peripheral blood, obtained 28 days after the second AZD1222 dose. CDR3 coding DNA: TGTGCCAGCAGCTTAGTTGACGGACTCAGCTATGGCTACACCTTC. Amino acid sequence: CASSLVDGLSYGYTF.